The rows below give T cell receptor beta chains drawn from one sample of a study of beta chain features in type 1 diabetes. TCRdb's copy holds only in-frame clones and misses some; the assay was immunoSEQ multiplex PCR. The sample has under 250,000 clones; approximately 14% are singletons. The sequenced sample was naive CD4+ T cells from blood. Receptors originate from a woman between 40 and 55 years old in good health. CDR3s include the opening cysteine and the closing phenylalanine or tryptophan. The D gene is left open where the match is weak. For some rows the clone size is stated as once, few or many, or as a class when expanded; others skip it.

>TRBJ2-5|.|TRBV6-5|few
TGTGCCAGCAGTGAATATAAAGGGGAAGAGACCCAGTACTTC
CASSEYKGEETQYF
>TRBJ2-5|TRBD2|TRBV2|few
TGTGCCAGCAGTGGGGGGACTAGCGGAATGGTCGGTCGGACCCAGTACTTC
CASSGGTSGMVGRTQYF
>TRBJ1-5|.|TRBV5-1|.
TGCGCCAGCAGCCGTACAGGGAACAGCAATCAGCCCCAGCATTTT
CASSRTGNSNQPQHF
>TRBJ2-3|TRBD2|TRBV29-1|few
TGCAGCGTTCCGACTAGCGGGCGAACAGATACGCAGTATTTT
CSVPTSGRTDTQYF
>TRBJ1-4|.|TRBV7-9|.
TGTGCCAGCAGCTTGACAGGCTATGCAACTAATGAAAAACTGTTTTTT
CASSLTGYATNEKLFF
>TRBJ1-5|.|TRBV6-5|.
TGTGCCAGCAGTTACGGGCGTCAGCCCCAGCATTTT
CASSYGRQPQHF
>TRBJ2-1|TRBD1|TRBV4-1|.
TGCGCCAGCAGCCCAGGGACAGCACAGTCCTACAATGAGCAGTTCTTC
CASSPGTAQSYNEQFF
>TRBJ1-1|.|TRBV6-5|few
TGTGCCAGCAGTTACGGAACAAACAGGGAGGCTTTCTTT
CASSYGTNREAFF
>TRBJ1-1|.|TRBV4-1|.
TGCGCCAGCAGCCAAGATGAACAGTTACAAGCTTTCTTT
CASSQDEQLQAFF
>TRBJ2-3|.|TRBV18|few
TGTGCCAGCTCACCTCCCTACACAGATACGCAGTATTTT
CASSPPYTDTQYF
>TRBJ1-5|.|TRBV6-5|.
TGTGCCAGCAGTTACACAGGGCGGGATCAGCCCCAGCATTTT
CASSYTGRDQPQHF
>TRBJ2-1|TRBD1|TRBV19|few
TGTGCCAGTAGTAACGGGCAGGGGGTATCTAATGAGCAGTTCTTC
CASSNGQGVSNEQFF
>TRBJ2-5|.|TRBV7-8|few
TGTGCCAGCAGCTTCTCGGTCCAAGAGACCCAGTACTTC
CASSFSVQETQYF
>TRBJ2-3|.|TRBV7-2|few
TGTGCCAGCAGCTCTCGCACAGATACGCAGTATTTT
CASSSRTDTQYF
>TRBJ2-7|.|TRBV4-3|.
TGCGCCAGCAGCCAAGATCTGGCGGAAGCCGCCTACGAGCAGTACTTC
CASSQDLAEAAYEQYF
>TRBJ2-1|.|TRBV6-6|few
TGTGCCAGCAGTTACCGCGAGAACAATGAGCAGTTCTTC
CASSYRENNEQFF
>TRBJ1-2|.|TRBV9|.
TGTGCCAGCAGCGCCGTATCTGGTGGACCGGGGCCGCGGGGGGACTATGGCTACACCTTC
CASSAVSGGPGPRGDYGYTF
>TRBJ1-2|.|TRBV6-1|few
TGTGCCAGCAGTGCCTATCCTCTCTATGGCTACACCTTC
CASSAYPLYGYTF
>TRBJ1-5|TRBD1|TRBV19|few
TGTGCCAGTAGGCAGACAGGGTCAGGCCAGCCCCAGCATTTT
CASRQTGSGQPQHF
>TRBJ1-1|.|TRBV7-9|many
TGTGCCAGCAGCCCACAGGGCTTAGACACTGAAGCTTTCTTT
CASSPQGLDTEAFF
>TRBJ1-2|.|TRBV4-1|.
TGCGCCAGCAGCCAAACGCGACTGAGCTATGGCTACACCTTC
CASSQTRLSYGYTF
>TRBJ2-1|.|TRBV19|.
TGTGCCAGTAGTTGGGGGCGGGAGTACAATGAGCAGTTCTTC
CASSWGREYNEQFF
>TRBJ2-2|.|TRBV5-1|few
TGCGCCAGCAGCTTGGAAGACTCATACACCGGGGAGCTGTTTTTT
CASSLEDSYTGELFF
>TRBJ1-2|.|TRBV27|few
TGTGCCAGCGGTTGGGGCAGGAGCTATGGCTACACCTTC
CASGWGRSYGYTF
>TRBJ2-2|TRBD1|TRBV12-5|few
TGTGCTAGTGCCGTTCGGACAGGGTCCGGGGAGCTGTTTTTT
CASAVRTGSGELFF
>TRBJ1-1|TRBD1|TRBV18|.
TGTGCCAGCTCACCACCCGGACAGGGGACAGAAACTGAAGCTTTCTTT
CASSPPGQGTETEAFF
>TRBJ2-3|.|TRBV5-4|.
TGTGCCAGCAGCAGTCAGGGTAGCACAGATACGCAGTATTTT
CASSSQGSTDTQYF
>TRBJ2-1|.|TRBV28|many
TGTGCCAGCAGTTTTGGCGGGCGCTCCAATGAGCAGTTCTTC
CASSFGGRSNEQFF
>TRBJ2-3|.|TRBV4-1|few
TGCGCCAGCAGCCCAGGGGAGTCACCCACAGATACGCAGTATTTT
CASSPGESPTDTQYF
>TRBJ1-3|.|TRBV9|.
TGTGCCTCACGGCCAGGTCTCTCGTCTGGAAACACCATATATTTT
CASRPGLSSGNTIYF
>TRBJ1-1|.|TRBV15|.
TGTGCCAGCCGGACAGCCGAGAACACTGAAGCTTTCTTT
CASRTAENTEAFF
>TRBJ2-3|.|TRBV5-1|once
TGCGCCAGCAGCTTGGCTGCCCTTGGAGTTGGCAGGGGCACAGATACGCAGTATTTT
CASSLAALGVGRGTDTQYF
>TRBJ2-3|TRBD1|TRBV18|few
TGTGCCAGCTTCGGGACAGGGGGAACAGATACGCAGTATTTT
CASFGTGGTDTQYF
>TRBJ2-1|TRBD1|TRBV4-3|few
TGCGCCAGCAGCCACACCCCGGGACAGGGCTACAATGAGCAGTTCTTC
CASSHTPGQGYNEQFF
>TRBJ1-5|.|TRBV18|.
TGTGCCAGCTCCCAAACCACGTATGGCTTTGACGAGGGCAATCAGCCCCAGCATTTT
CASSQTTYGFDEGNQPQHF
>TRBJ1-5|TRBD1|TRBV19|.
TGTGCCAGTAGTATGGGGGGACAGTCCGGTAATCAGCCCCAGCATTTT
CASSMGGQSGNQPQHF
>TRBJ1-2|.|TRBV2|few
TGTGCCAGCAGTGAAGCGGGCAGGGGCTATGGCTACACCTTC
CASSEAGRGYGYTF
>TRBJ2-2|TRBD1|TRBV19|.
TGTGCCACCTCGAGATCAGGGGGCGCGGACACCGGGGAGCTGTTTTTT
CATSRSGGADTGELFF
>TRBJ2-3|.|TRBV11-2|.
TGTGCCAGCAGCGAACCCGGGAGAAGGGGTACGCAGTATTTT
CASSEPGRRGTQYF
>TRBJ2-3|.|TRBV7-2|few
TGTGCCAGCAGCTTAAAGGGGTCGGATACGCAGTATTTT
CASSLKGSDTQYF
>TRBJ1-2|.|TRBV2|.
TGTGCCAGCAGTGTAGGTTCAGGGCCCTATGGCTACACCTTC
CASSVGSGPYGYTF
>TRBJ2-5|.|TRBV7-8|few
TGTGCCAGCAGGCCGCCCGGTAGGGGTACAGAGACCCAGTACTTC
CASRPPGRGTETQYF
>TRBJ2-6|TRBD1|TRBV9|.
TGTGCCAGCAGCGGCAGGACAGGGGGGTCCGGGGCCAACGTCCTGACTTTC
CASSGRTGGSGANVLTF
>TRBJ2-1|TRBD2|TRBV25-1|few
TGTGCCAGCAGTGAAGCGGGACTAGGGAACAATGAGCAGTTCTTC
CASSEAGLGNNEQFF
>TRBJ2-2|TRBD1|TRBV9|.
TGTGCCAGCAGCCCCCAGACAGGGGGTTTCACCGGGGAGCTGTTTTTT
CASSPQTGGFTGELFF
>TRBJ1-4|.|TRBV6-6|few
TGTGCCAGCAGAGAAAGACAGTTTAATGAAAAACTGTTTTTT
CASRERQFNEKLFF
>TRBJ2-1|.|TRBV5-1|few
TGCGCCAGCAGCTTGACGGTGAGTTTAAACAATGAGCAGTTCTTC
CASSLTVSLNNEQFF
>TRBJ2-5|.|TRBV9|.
TGTGCCAGCAGCGTAGCGGTTAGTAAAGAGACCCAGTACTTC
CASSVAVSKETQYF
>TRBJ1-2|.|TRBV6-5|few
TGTGCCAGCAGCCCCCGGACAGTCTATAGGGTGGGCTACACCTTC
CASSPRTVYRVGYTF
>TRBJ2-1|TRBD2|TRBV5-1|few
TGCGCCAGCAGTTCCAGGAGCGGGGGGAACTCCTACAATGAGCAGTTCTTC
CASSSRSGGNSYNEQFF
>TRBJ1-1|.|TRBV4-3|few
TGCGCCAGCAGGGGCAGGGGTGACACTGAAGCTTTCTTT
CASRGRGDTEAFF
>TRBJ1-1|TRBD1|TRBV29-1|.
TGCAGCGTTGGAGGACAGGGGGCGAACACTGAAGCTTTCTTT
CSVGGQGANTEAFF
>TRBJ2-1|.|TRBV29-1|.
TGCAGCGCCGCGGGCGGGGTTACATCTGAGCAGTTCTTC
CSAAGGVTSEQFF
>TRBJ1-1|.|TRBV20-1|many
TGCAGTGGGGCGAACACTGAAGCTTTCTTT
CSGANTEAFF
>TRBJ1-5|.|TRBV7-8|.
TGTGCCAGCAGCCTAAACACAGGGTTAAGCAATCAGCCCCAGCATTTT
CASSLNTGLSNQPQHF
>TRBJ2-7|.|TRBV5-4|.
TGTGCCAGCAGCCGTGACAGCTACGAGCAGTACTTC
CASSRDSYEQYF
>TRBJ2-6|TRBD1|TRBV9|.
TGTGCCAGCAGCGTTATGGGGACAGGGTTGGCTGGGGCCAACGTCCTGACTTTC
CASSVMGTGLAGANVLTF
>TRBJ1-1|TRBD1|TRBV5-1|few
TGCGCCAGCAGCGCGGACAGGGCCGGCACTGAAGCTTTCTTT
CASSADRAGTEAFF